The clone carrying this T cell receptor beta chain was counted only a few times. The source of the sample is a study of blood T cell repertoires in COVID-19. Study details: COVID-19 samples collected from the United States, Italy and Spain covered acute and convalescent phases. Sample material is recorded as cDNA or gDNA derived from T cells, B-cell-depleted T cells, or PBMCs.

Germline loops: CDR1 SGHTS, CDR2 YDEGEE. J gave up 7 bases and V 4 bases, and 11 bases lay outside the gene matches. This CDR3 region has 15 residues. Original processing methods: For nucleated cells, counts were estimated from reference gene primer amplification. Libraries were prepared by immunoSEQ multiplex PCR; TCRdb keeps only in-frame clonotypes and omits some of them. V, J and clone size were drawn from that table, and D and trimming were deduced from the DNA. This sample has a few hundred thousand clones; 83% occur once, and the top ten carry roughly 1.2%. Sequenced sample: peripheral blood. The chain recombines TRBV5-8 with TRBJ2-1; 7 positions match TRBD2. The sequence was collected from a woman in her fifties or sixties with acute or convalescent COVID-19. The DNA of the CDR3 is TGTGCCAGCAGCAGGGACTACCACCCGAATAATGAGCAGTTCTTC. Its translation is CASSRDYHPNNEQFF.